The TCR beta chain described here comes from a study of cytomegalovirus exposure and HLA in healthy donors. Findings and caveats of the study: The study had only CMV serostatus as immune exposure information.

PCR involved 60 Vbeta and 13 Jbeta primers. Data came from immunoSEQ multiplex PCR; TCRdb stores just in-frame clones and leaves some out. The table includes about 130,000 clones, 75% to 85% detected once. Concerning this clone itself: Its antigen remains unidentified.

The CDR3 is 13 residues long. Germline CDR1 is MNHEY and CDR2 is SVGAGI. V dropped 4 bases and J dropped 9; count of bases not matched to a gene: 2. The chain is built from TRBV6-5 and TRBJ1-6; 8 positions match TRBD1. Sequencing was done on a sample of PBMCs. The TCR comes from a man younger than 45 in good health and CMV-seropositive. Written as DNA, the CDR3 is TGTGCCAGCAGTTTGGACAGGGCTTCACCCCTCCACTTT. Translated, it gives CASSLDRASPLHF.